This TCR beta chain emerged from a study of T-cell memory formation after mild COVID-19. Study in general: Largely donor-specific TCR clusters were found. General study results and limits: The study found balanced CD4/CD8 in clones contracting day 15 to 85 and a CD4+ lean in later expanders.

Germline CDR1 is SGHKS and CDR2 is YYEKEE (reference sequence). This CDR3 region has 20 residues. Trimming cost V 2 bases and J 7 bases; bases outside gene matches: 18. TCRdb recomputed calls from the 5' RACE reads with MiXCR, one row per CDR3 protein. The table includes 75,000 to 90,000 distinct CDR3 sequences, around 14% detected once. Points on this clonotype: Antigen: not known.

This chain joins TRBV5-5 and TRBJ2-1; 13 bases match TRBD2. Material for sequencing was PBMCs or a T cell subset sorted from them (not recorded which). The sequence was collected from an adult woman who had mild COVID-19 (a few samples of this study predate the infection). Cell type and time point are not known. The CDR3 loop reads CASSFQGLAGEGGGWNEQFF. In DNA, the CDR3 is TGTGCCAGCAGCTTTCAAGGACTAGCGGGAGAGGGGGGAGGATGGAATGAGCAGTTCTTC.